This T cell receptor (beta chain) is from a study of a mutant IDH1 vaccine in newly diagnosed glioma. Study information: Scheduled at week 35, visit V12 preceded visit V13, held at week 47.

Study results and limitations: Shifts in the top peripheral T cell clonotypes seemed unrelated to pseudoprogression.

This CDR3 comprises 14 residues. The germline V and J ends were trimmed by 2 bases and 1 base, with 11 bases remaining between them. Germline assignment: CDR1 GTSNPN and CDR2 SVGIG (reference sequence). Data came from immunoSEQ multiplex PCR; TCRdb stores just in-frame clones and leaves some out. The sample contains about 94,000 clones, 89% of which appear only once. This clone was seen only once. Its antigen is as yet unknown. Time point in this sample: week 47, end of study. Topical imiquimod was applied with each vaccine dose, which held 300 ug of mutant IDH1 20-mer peptide. Newly diagnosed WHO grade 3 or 4 IDH1-mutant, ATRX-lost astrocytomas were identified in the donors.

The chain couples TRBV30 to TRBJ1-1, with D possibly matching TRBD1 (5 bases). Sequenced here: PBMCs, sampled from a glioma patient whose treatment included an IDH1 peptide vaccine. The sequence came from a woman aged 45 to 65 with glioma. As DNA, the CDR3 is TGTGCCTGGAGTATGGGACCGCCGAACACTGAAGCTTTCTTT. It codes for CAWSMGPPNTEAFF.